A single sample gave rise to the 30 T cell receptor beta chains below, sequenced in a study of T cell repertoires in cytomegalovirus infection. No antigen has been assigned to these receptors. MiXCR, run by TCRdb on the reads, gives a single entry per CDR3 protein. The table includes fewer than 950,000 distinct CDR3 sequences, 30% to 35% detected once. The sample consisted of cultured CD8+ T cells from PBMCs, taken from culture after CMV antigen stimulation. Source of these receptors: a human donor in good health (CMV status not recorded). Some clones in this sample may be carry-over from other donors' samples.

This clonotype was detected many times. This chain connects TRBV27 to TRBJ1-2, with 9 nucleotides matching TRBD1. The germline V gene has CDR1 MNHEY and CDR2 SMNVEV (reference sequence). The V gene end was trimmed by 6 bases and the J gene end by 8 bases; junction bases not matched to a gene: 10. The CDR3 contains 14 residues. This chain's CDR3 is CASSENRGREGYTF. CDR3 DNA sequence: TGTGCCAGCAGCGAAAACAGGGGGCGCGAAGGCTACACCTTC.

The chain uses TRBV25-1 and TRBJ1-4, with D tentatively TRBD1 (5 bases). The germline V gene has CDR1 MGHDK and CDR2 SYGVNS. V was cut by 6 bases and J by 7 bases, with 18 bases left in between. The CDR3 runs to 15 residues. CDR3 amino acids: CASSEGWGEGEKLFF. In DNA, the CDR3 is TGTGCCAGCAGCGAAGGTTGGGGGGAAGGTGAAAAACTGTTTTTT. Full variable domain (remainder filled in from reference TRBV25-1 and TRBJ1-4): EADIYQTPRYLVIGTGKKITLECSQTMGHDKMYWYQQDPGMELHLIHYSYGVNSTEKGDLSSESTVSRIRTEHFPLTLESARPSHTSQYLCASSEGWGEGEKLFFGSGTQLSVL.

There are many counts of this clonotype. V is TRBV27 and J is TRBJ1-5; no clear D. This CDR3 is 13 amino acids long. Per the germline V gene, CDR1 is MNHEY and CDR2 is SMNVEV (reference sequence). Trimming left V 6 bases short and J 1 base short, with 7 bases between. The CDR3 protein is CASSFHSNQPQHF. Written as DNA, the CDR3 is TGTGCCAGCAGCTTTCACAGCAATCAGCCCCAGCATTTT.

This clonotype was observed a handful of times. This chain joins TRBV20-1 and TRBJ2-7; 9 bases are shared with TRBD1. Germline CDR1 DFQATT, CDR2 SNEGSKA (reference sequence). The V segment lost 6 bases and the J segment 4 bases; nucleotides outside the gene matches: 7. This CDR3 comprises 13 residues. CDR3 sequence (DNA): TGCAGTGCAGTACCGGGACAGGGTTACGAGCAGTACGTC. It codes for CSAVPGQGYEQYV.

The chain employs TRBV12-3 or TRBV12-4 and TRBJ2-4, with TRBD2 as a possible D gene (6 bases). This CDR3 is 12 amino acids long. V was cut by 8 bases and J by 11 bases, with 16 bases left in between. The CDR3 is CASALPGEVQYF. The CDR3 DNA reads TGTGCCAGCGCCCTCCCGGGGGAAGTTCAGTACTTC.

The chain employs TRBV13 and TRBJ2-5; D gene unclear. The CDR3 is 13 residues long. V was pared by 3 bases and J by 5 bases, with 10 bases between. The germline V gene encodes CDR1 PRHDT and CDR2 FYEKMQ (reference sequence). The CDR3, as DNA: TGTGCCAGCAGCTTGAGTGTGTGGGAGACCCAGTACTTC. This codes for CASSLSVWETQYF.

The chain's CDR3 is CSVGRGGFDEQFF. The CDR3 bases are TGCAGCGTTGGGAGGGGAGGTTTCGATGAGCAGTTCTTC. This chain joins TRBV29-1 and TRBJ2-1; TRBD2 is a possible D gene (6 bases). Per germline, CDR1 SQVTM and CDR2 ANQGSEA. The CDR3 totals 13 residues. V was shortened by 4 bases and J by 8 bases, with 15 bases between the two germline ends.

This clonotype was picked up one time. A read error may produce the germline difference seen at one junction end. The DNA of the CDR3 is TGTGCCACCAGTGATTTGAGGGACGGAAACAATGAGCAGATCTTC. Translated: CATSDLRDGNNEQIF. The V and J genes are TRBV24-1 and TRBJ2-1; either TRBD1 or TRBD2 may fit D (5 bases each). The CDR3 runs 15 residues. The germline CDR1 and CDR2 sequences are KGHDR and SFDVKD.

The chain carries TRBV3-1 and TRBJ2-7; 8 nucleotides agree with TRBD2. CDR1 and CDR2 from the germline V gene are LGHDT and YNNKEL (reference sequence). This CDR3 has 15 residues. With 2 bases clipped from V and 3 bases from J, the junction kept 6 bases outside the gene matches. CDR3 region: CASSQSGGAIYEQYF. The CDR3 coding sequence is TGTGCCAGCAGCCAATCCGGGGGGGCCATCTACGAGCAGTACTTC.

The chain employs TRBV12-3 or TRBV12-4 and TRBJ1-1; no firm D call. The ends were cut back, 2 bases at V and 8 bases at J, with 9 bases in the middle. The CDR3 runs to 12 residues. CDR3 residues: CASSLLPREAFF. CDR3 bases: TGTGCCAGCAGTTTACTCCCCAGAGAAGCTTTCTTT.

The chain employs TRBV25-1 and TRBJ1-2; no clear D gene. Trimming removed 4 bases from V and 1 base from J, with 19 bases in between. The CDR3 extends over 17 amino acids. CDR1 MGHDK and CDR2 SYGVNS come from the germline V gene. CDR3 coding DNA: TGTGCCAGCAGTGTCGGCCGGACGGTGGATTTTAACTATGGCTACACCTTC. It yields the protein CASSVGRTVDFNYGYTF.

A few counts support this clonotype. The rearrangement links TRBV20-1 to TRBJ2-7; 7 bases are shared with TRBD2. J lost 2 bases, V lost 1 base, and 2 bases had no gene match. CDR3 length equals 13 residues. The germline V gene encodes CDR1 DFQATT and CDR2 SNEGSKA (reference sequence). CDR3 sequence reads: CSARAGGTYEQYV. The DNA for the CDR3 is TGCAGTGCTAGAGCGGGGGGAACCTACGAGCAGTACGTC.

In this sample, this clonotype turned up many times. The chain links TRBV7-2 to TRBJ1-5, with no clear D. Trimming shortened V by 1 base and J by 10 bases, and 8 bases separated the two germline ends. The CDR3 loop spans 12 amino acids. Germline CDR1 reads SGHTA; CDR2 reads FQGNSA. CDR3 protein: CASSLGQPPQHF. The CDR3 coding sequence is TGTGCCAGCAGCTTAGGCCAACCTCCCCAGCATTTT.

The chain carries TRBV10-3 and TRBJ2-5, with D perhaps matching TRBD1 (6 bases). The CDR3 has 13 residues. Germline V gene sequence: CDR1 ENHRY, CDR2 SYGVKD. V lost 3 bases and J lost 5, with 10 bases in between. This CDR3 reads CAISETGWETQYF. CDR3 nucleotide sequence: TGTGCCATCAGTGAAACAGGGTGGGAGACCCAGTACTTC.

At least ten counts were recorded for this clonotype. This chain links TRBV4-2 with TRBJ2-3; 7 bases fit TRBD2. This CDR3 spans 17 amino acids. J was trimmed by 3 bases and V by 0 bases; bases with no gene match: 9. Germline CDR1 reads LGHNA; CDR2 reads YNFKEQ. The CDR3: CASSQDFSGAVTDTQYF. CDR3 bases: TGTGCCAGCAGCCAAGATTTCAGCGGGGCAGTGACAGATACGCAGTATTTT.

The rearrangement links TRBV6-5 to TRBJ2-5; D unclear. V was clipped by 0 bases and J by 3 bases, with 5 bases between them. CDR1 MNHEY and CDR2 SVGAGI come from the germline V gene. The CDR3 covers 13 residues. CDR3 sequence reads: CASSYSTEETQYF. The DNA for the CDR3 is TGTGCCAGCAGTTACTCGACTGAAGAGACCCAGTACTTC.

This clonotype was seen more than once but under ten times. CDR3 amino acids: CASSGQAEPTGVYGYTF. CDR3 coding DNA: TGTGCCAGCAGTGGACAGGCCGAACCCACGGGGGTCTATGGCTACACCTTC. The chain couples TRBV5-4 to TRBJ1-2, with 7 bases identical to TRBD1. V shed 5 bases and J 4 bases; nucleotides not matched to a gene: 17. The CDR3 runs 17 residues. Looked up from germline, CDR1 is SGHNT and CDR2 is YYREEE (reference sequence).

This clonotype was seen a few times. The chain employs TRBV7-9 and TRBJ2-3, with no clear D. The CDR3 totals 17 residues. CDR1 is SEHNR, CDR2 FQNEAQ, per germline (reference sequence). With 3 bases removed from V and 2 bases from J, the gap between germline ends came to 18 bases. CDR3 region: CASSFTPDPGPTDTQYF. CDR3 in DNA: TGTGCCAGCAGCTTTACCCCCGACCCTGGCCCCACAGATACGCAGTATTTT.

The chain links TRBV7-9 to TRBJ2-7; perhaps TRBD1 as D (5 bases). Deletions cut 1 base from V and 7 bases from J, with 14 bases between. CDR3 length equals 14 residues. CDR1 is SEHNR and CDR2 is FQNEAQ in the germline V gene (reference sequence). CDR3 amino acids: CASSLGQGPREQYF. In nucleotides, the CDR3 is TGTGCCAGCAGCTTAGGGCAGGGCCCTAGGGAGCAGTACTTC.

This clonotype was observed a few times. J is TRBJ1-1 and V is TRBV12-3 or TRBV12-4; D not certain. Trimming stripped 5 bases from V and 5 bases from J, with 15 bases between. This CDR3 region has 14 residues. The CDR3 DNA reads as TGTGCCAGCAGTCCCGTCCGTATGGGGACTGAAGCTTTCTTT. Amino acids: CASSPVRMGTEAFF.

This clonotype showed up just a few times. V and J are TRBV24-1 and TRBJ1-1, with unresolved D. This CDR3 has 13 residues. The germline gives CDR1 KGHDR, CDR2 SFDVKD. V dropped 5 bases and J dropped 0 bases, with 6 bases sitting between them. Written as DNA, the CDR3 is TGTGCCACCAGTGGGGGAGTGAACACTGAAGCTTTCTTT. This gives the protein CATSGGVNTEAFF.

Details on this clonotype: Given a much more abundant clone one base away, this may be a read error. This chain links TRBV7-9 with TRBJ2-1; perhaps D is TRBD1 or TRBD2 (5 bases each). The length of the CDR3 is 14 residues. Germline loops: CDR1 SEHNR, CDR2 FQNEAQ (reference sequence). The ends were cut back, 5 bases at V and 7 bases at J, with 15 bases in the middle. The CDR3 is CASSTSGRGNEQFF. Written as DNA, the CDR3 is TGTGCCAGCAGCACCTCAGGGAGAGGTAATGAGCAGTTCTTC.

As concerns this clonotype: An end of the junction differs from the germline gene, which may be a read error. This rearrangement joins TRBV7-9 to TRBJ2-3; a weak D match, TRBD2 (6 bases). This CDR3 has 15 residues. Germline loops: CDR1 SEHNR, CDR2 FQNEAQ (reference sequence). CDR3 DNA sequence: TGTGCCAGCACCTTAAGAGGAGGGGTTAAAGATACGCAGTATTTT. It codes for CASTLRGGVKDTQYF.

A few counts support this clonotype. The DNA of the CDR3 is TGTGCCAGCAGATACCGGGACAGGGTACGAGAAAACATTCAGTACTTC. This codes for CASRYRDRVRENIQYF. J is TRBJ2-4 and V is TRBV5-6, with 9 bases fitting TRBD1. Germline CDR1 and CDR2: SGHDT and YYEEEE. Unmatched junction bases numbered 11, after V lost 5 bases and J lost 5 bases. The CDR3 runs to 16 residues. Combining the CDR3 with reference TRBV5-6 and TRBJ2-4 gives the whole variable domain DAGVTQSPTHLIKTRGQQVTLRCSPKSGHDTVSWYQQALGQGPQFIFQYYEEEERQRGNFPDRFSGHQFPNYSSELNVNALLLGDSALYLCASRYRDRVRENIQYFGAGTRLSVL.

This clonotype was detected only a few times. This chain connects TRBV5-6 to TRBJ2-7; a weak D match, TRBD1 (5 bases). In germline, CDR1 is SGHDT, CDR2 YYEEEE. The CDR3 extends over 13 amino acids. Trimming removed 0 bases from V and 6 bases from J, with 10 bases in between. CDR3: CASSLGDSLEQYF. CDR3 DNA sequence: TGTGCCAGCAGCTTGGGCGACAGCCTCGAGCAGTACTTC.

This clonotype was seen a few times. The J gene is TRBJ2-1, the V gene TRBV7-6, with 15 nucleotides matching TRBD2. This CDR3 is 20 amino acids long. Trimming removed 2 bases from V and 6 bases from J; junction bases left unmatched: 14. Germline CDR1 is SGHVS and CDR2 is FNYEAQ. Here the CDR3 reads CASSLLPGTSGGQGANEQFF. As DNA, the CDR3 is TGTGCCAGCAGCTTACTACCCGGGACTAGCGGGGGGCAGGGTGCCAATGAGCAGTTCTTC.

This chain joins TRBV7-9 and TRBJ2-5; maybe TRBD1 (5 bases). The CDR3 sequence is 13 residues long. Trimming cost V 4 bases and J 1 base, with 7 bases left between them. CDR1 is SEHNR, CDR2 FQNEAQ, per germline (reference sequence). The CDR3 DNA reads as TGTGCCAGCAGCTGGACATCCCAAGAGACCCAGTACTTC. Amino acid sequence: CASSWTSQETQYF.

This clonotype has more than one count but fewer than ten. The J gene is TRBJ2-1, the V gene TRBV6-5; unclear D gene. The CDR3 extends over 17 amino acids. Germline V gives CDR1 MNHEY, CDR2 SVGAGI. The ends were cut back, 0 bases at V and 4 bases at J, with 16 bases in the middle. CDR3 loop: CASSYSTPGSLYNEQFF. In DNA, the CDR3 is TGTGCCAGCAGTTACTCGACCCCAGGATCCCTTTACAATGAGCAGTTCTTC.

This clonotype has only a few counts. The chain has TRBV24-1 and TRBJ2-2; 10 bases line up with TRBD1. V lost 3 bases to trimming and J lost 7 bases; unmatched junction nucleotides: 7. This CDR3 is 16 amino acids long. Looked up from germline, CDR1 is KGHDR and CDR2 is SFDVKD. The CDR3: CATSDPGTGEVGELFF. CDR3 nucleotides: TGTGCCACCAGTGATCCCGGGACAGGGGAGGTCGGGGAGCTGTTTTTT.

This clonotype was detected ten times or more. This chain joins TRBV12-3 or TRBV12-4 and TRBJ1-6; D might be TRBD1 (5 bases). V gave up 6 bases and J gave up 10 bases, with 16 bases separating them. CDR3 length: 14 amino acids. The CDR3 protein is CASRTRDARSPLHF. The CDR3 DNA reads as TGTGCCAGCAGGACCCGGGACGCGCGATCACCCCTCCACTTT.